Below are 29 T cell receptor beta chains sequenced from a single sample in a study of T cell responses to AZD1222 COVID-19 vaccine. The table came from immunoSEQ multiplex PCR; TCRdb's copy has only in-frame clones and leaves some out. This sample has about 140,000 clones, with 90% to 95% found just once. The specimen was peripheral blood, collected 28 days after the second AZD1222 dose. All receptors derive from an adult who received the AZD1222 COVID-19 vaccine.

The chain couples TRBV6-6 to TRBJ1-2; D call uncertain. CDR1 MNHNY and CDR2 SVGAGI come from the germline V gene (reference sequence). The length of the CDR3 is 15 residues. Deletions cut 4 bases from V and 1 base from J, with 13 bases between. The CDR3 region has the DNA TGTGCCAGCAGTTCCTTAACGGGATTTAACTATGGCTACACCTTC. Its protein is CASSSLTGFNYGYTF.

The chain employs TRBV3-1 (or the pseudogene TRBV3-2) and TRBJ1-1; possible D gene TRBD1, 6 bases. Germline V gene sequence: CDR1 LGHDT, CDR2 YNNKEL (reference sequence). Trimming removed 2 bases at V and 11 bases at J, with 15 bases between. CDR3 length: 13 residues. The chain's CDR3 is CASSQSTGLRAFF. In nucleotides, the CDR3 is TGTGCCAGCAGCCAATCGACAGGTTTACGGGCTTTCTTT.

The genes are TRBV28 and TRBJ2-3; weak D call: TRBD1 (6 bases). Looked up from germline, CDR1 is MDHEN and CDR2 is SYDVKM. The CDR3 runs 14 residues. Deletions cut 4 bases from V and 5 bases from J, with 13 bases between. The CDR3 here is CASSSPHREDTQYF. The CDR3 coding sequence is TGTGCCAGCAGTTCCCCTCACAGGGAAGATACGCAGTATTTT.

V is TRBV25-1 and J is TRBJ2-7; 11 bases line up with TRBD2. V trimming: 9 bases; J trimming: 9 bases; junction bases outside the gene matches: 19. The CDR3 loop spans 16 amino acids. Germline V CDR1 and CDR2: MGHDK, SYGVNS. The CDR3 loop is CARGPGSSGRAVGQYF. The CDR3, as DNA: TGTGCCAGGGGGCCGGGGAGTAGCGGGAGGGCCGTCGGGCAGTACTTC.

V and J are TRBV28 and TRBJ1-1; D is unclear. Trimming removed 7 bases from V and 1 base from J, with 16 bases in between. This CDR3 spans 15 amino acids. Germline V gives CDR1 MDHEN, CDR2 SYDVKM. CDR3 in amino acids: CASTGMAGENTEAFF. The CDR3 DNA follows: TGTGCCAGCACCGGTATGGCAGGTGAGAACACTGAAGCTTTCTTT.

This clone was observed a few times. The V gene is TRBV5-5, the J gene TRBJ2-2; D is unclear. CDR1 is SGHKS and CDR2 is YYEKEE in the germline V gene (reference sequence). This CDR3 has 15 amino acids. The V end was cut by 6 bases, the J end by 1 base, with 13 bases between. The CDR3 here is CASTPLWVNTGELFF. CDR3 sequence (DNA): TGTGCCAGCACCCCGCTGTGGGTGAACACCGGGGAGCTGTTTTTT.

This clone has only one observation. V gene TRBV19 combines with J gene TRBJ2-7, with TRBD2 identical over 7 bases. The CDR3 is made up of 14 amino acids. CDR1 LNHDA and CDR2 SQIVND come from the germline V gene (reference sequence). V lost 4 bases, J lost 0 bases, and 3 bases stayed unmatched. CDR3 protein: CASSSGGSSYEQYF. The CDR3 nucleotides read TGTGCCAGTAGTAGCGGCGGGAGCTCCTACGAGCAGTACTTC.

This chain links TRBV21-1 with TRBJ2-1; the table assigns TRBD2, which was not confirmed against the DNA. TRBV21-1 is a known pseudogene. This CDR3 is built from 17 residues. The CDR3 nucleotides are TGTGCCAGCACCCCCCCTCGGCGGCTAGCGGGAGCTTTAGAGCAGTTCTTC. Translation gives CASTPPRRLAGALEQFF.

The CDR3 bases are TGTGCCAGCAGAAGGGTAGCGGGATCTAACACCGGGGAGCTGTTTTTT. Its translation is CASRRVAGSNTGELFF. The chain carries TRBV2 and TRBJ2-2; 8 positions match TRBD2. V shed 6 bases, J shed 2 bases, and the junction held 8 bases outside the gene matches. The CDR3 extends over 16 amino acids. Looked up from germline, CDR1 is SNHLY and CDR2 is FYNNEI.

The J gene is TRBJ2-1, the V gene TRBV7-6; D is uncertain. The length of the CDR3 is 13 residues. Trimming stripped 1 base from V and 3 bases from J, with 4 bases between. Germline CDR1 reads SGHVS; CDR2 reads FNYEAQ. CDR3 loop: CASSLDVYNEQFF. The CDR3 nucleotides are TGTGCCAGCAGCTTAGACGTCTACAATGAGCAGTTCTTC.

J is TRBJ1-2 and V is TRBV30; 7 bases match TRBD1. Germline CDR1 and CDR2: GTSNPN and SVGIG (reference sequence). The V gene end was trimmed by 3 bases and the J gene end by 4 bases; junction bases not matched to a gene: 8. CDR3 length: 14 amino acids. The CDR3 coding sequence is TGTGCCTGGAGCAGAAGGGGGCGGGCCTATGGCTACACCTTC. It yields the protein CAWSRRGRAYGYTF.

This rearrangement joins TRBV11-2 to TRBJ2-1, with D unclear. Germline V gives CDR1 SGHAT, CDR2 FQNNGV. V was clipped by 3 bases and J by 0 bases, with 6 bases between them. The CDR3 runs to 14 residues. DNA of the CDR3: TGTGCCAGCAGCTTCGTGAGCTCCTACAATGAGCAGTTCTTC. Translated, it gives CASSFVSSYNEQFF.

V is TRBV9 and J is TRBJ1-1; 8 nucleotides align to TRBD1. With V trimmed by 3 bases and J by 7 bases, 5 bases remained unmatched. Germline-derived CDR1 and CDR2 are SGDLS and YYNGEE. CDR3 length: 13 amino acids. CDR3 DNA: TGTGCCAGCAGCGCTGGACAGGGCGTTGAAGCTTTCTTT. Amino acid sequence: CASSAGQGVEAFF. Using reference TRBV9 and TRBJ1-1 for the parts outside the CDR3, the full variable domain is DSGVTQTPKHLITATGQRVTLRCSPRSGDLSVYWYQQSLDQGLQFLIQYYNGEERAKGNILERFSAQQFPDLHSELNLSSLELGDSALYFCASSAGQGVEAFFGQGTRLTVV.

V is TRBV12-3 or TRBV12-4 and J is TRBJ2-5; tentatively, D is TRBD2 (5 bases). This CDR3 has 13 residues. Between the trimmed V and J ends, which lost 5 bases and 5 bases, there was a span of 12 bases. CDR3: CASSPRGRETQYF. The DNA for the CDR3 is TGTGCCAGCAGTCCCCGGGGAAGGGAGACCCAGTACTTC.

This chain connects TRBV2 to TRBJ1-4, with D possibly matching TRBD1 (5 bases). V dropped 4 bases and J dropped 0 bases, with 9 bases sitting between them. CDR1 SNHLY and CDR2 FYNNEI come from the germline V gene. The CDR3 is 15 amino acids. Written as DNA, the CDR3 is TGTGCCAGCAGTGCTAGACAGTCAACTAATGAAAAACTGTTTTTT. Amino acid sequence: CASSARQSTNEKLFF.

The rearrangement uses TRBV11-2 and TRBJ2-5, with 7 bases matching TRBD1. Trimming took 4 bases from V and 4 from J; bases not matched to a gene: 12. This CDR3 spans 16 amino acids. Germline CDR1 and CDR2: SGHAT and FQNNGV. In DNA, the CDR3 is TGTGCCAGCAGCTCGACTTACGGGACAGTCGGAGAGACCCAGTACTTC. Translation gives CASSSTYGTVGETQYF.

This sequence joins TRBV11-2 and TRBJ2-7; 10 bases map to TRBD2. Germline V gene data show CDR1 as SGHAT and CDR2 as FQNNGV. The trim removed 6 bases at V and 0 bases at J, leaving 5 bases unmatched. This CDR3 contains 15 residues. DNA for the CDR3: TGTGCCAGCAGAAGTACTAGCGGGGTCTCCTACGAGCAGTACTTC. As protein: CASRSTSGVSYEQYF.

The rearrangement joins TRBV7-9 to TRBJ1-2, with TRBD1 matching 7 bases. The CDR3 runs to 14 residues. J was trimmed by 4 bases and V by 1 base; bases with no gene match: 3. Germline V lookup: CDR1 SEHNR, CDR2 FQNEAQ (reference sequence). CDR3: CASSLVNRGYGYTF. CDR3 in DNA: TGTGCCAGCAGCTTAGTGAACAGGGGCTATGGCTACACCTTC.

V usage is TRBV30 and J usage is TRBJ2-1; no reliable D call. CDR3 size: 11 residues. Germline CDR1 GTSNPN, CDR2 SVGIG (reference sequence). V gave up 3 bases and J gave up 3 bases, with 3 bases separating them. CDR3 in DNA: TGTGCCTGGAGCCTCTACAATGAGCAGTTCTTC. It yields the protein CAWSLYNEQFF.

CDR3: CASSRSSDQETQYF. DNA of the CDR3: TGTGCCAGCAGTCGATCTAGCGACCAAGAGACCCAGTACTTC. V and J are TRBV27 and TRBJ2-5, with D possibly TRBD2 on 6 matching bases. The germline V gene has CDR1 MNHEY and CDR2 SMNVEV (reference sequence). V was trimmed by 5 bases and J by 0 bases, leaving 10 bases between them. CDR3 length: 14 amino acids.

This chain links TRBV6-5 with TRBJ1-6; no reliable D call. The CDR3 spans 13 residues. Deletions cut 5 bases from V and 7 bases from J, with 9 bases between. CDR1 MNHEY and CDR2 SVGAGI come from the germline V gene. As DNA, the CDR3 is TGTGCCAGCAGTCTTTACGGCAATTCACCCCTCCACTTT. Amino acid sequence: CASSLYGNSPLHF.

This clone was found once. The J gene is TRBJ1-5, the V gene TRBV28; TRBD1 might be the D (5 bases). The CDR3 consists of 15 residues. Germline V gene data show CDR1 as MDHEN and CDR2 as SYDVKM. Trimming took 5 bases from V and 0 from J, leaving 11 bases between them. The CDR3: CASSPLQGSNQPQHF. The CDR3 DNA reads as TGTGCCAGCAGTCCCCTCCAGGGTAGCAATCAGCCCCAGCATTTT. Variable domain in full (rest from reference TRBV28 and TRBJ1-5): DVKVTQSSRYLVKRTGEKVFLECVQDMDHENMFWYRQDPGLGLRLIYFSYDVKMKEKGDIPEGYSVSREKKERFSLILESASTNQTSMYLCASSPLQGSNQPQHFGDGTRLSIL.

The gene calls are TRBV28 and TRBJ2-1; weak D call: TRBD2 (5 bases). This CDR3 spans 12 amino acids. V was trimmed by 6 bases and J by 8 bases, leaving 11 bases between them. Germline assignment: CDR1 MDHEN and CDR2 SYDVKM. For the CDR3, the DNA is TGTGCCAGCAGGCTGACTACGGATGAGCAGTTCTTC. This codes for CASRLTTDEQFF.

This chain links TRBV6-5 with TRBJ1-3; 7 bases are shared with TRBD1. The CDR3 has 16 residues. Germline-derived CDR1 and CDR2 are MNHEY and SVGAGI. V shed 6 bases and J 0 bases; nucleotides not matched to a gene: 8. The CDR3 loop is CASSYRQGASGNTIYF. CDR3 in DNA: TGTGCCAGCAGCTACCGACAGGGAGCCTCTGGAAACACCATATATTTT.

The gene calls are TRBV4-2 and TRBJ2-5; 7 bases line up with TRBD1. The CDR3 length is 15 residues. J gave up 5 bases and V 1 base, and 7 bases lay outside the gene matches. Germline V gene data show CDR1 as LGHNA and CDR2 as YNFKEQ. The CDR3 DNA reads as TGTGCCAGCAGCCAAGCGGGACAGCCTTCCGAGACCCAGTACTTC. Translated: CASSQAGQPSETQYF.

The genes are TRBV2 and TRBJ2-5; 12 bases are a match to TRBD2. The J segment lost 7 bases and the V segment lost 8 bases, leaving 11 bases of the junction unmatched. The CDR3 sequence is 15 residues long. CDR1 and CDR2 from the germline V gene are SNHLY and FYNNEI. CDR3: CASGGLTTSGGTQYF. CDR3 DNA: TGTGCCAGCGGAGGCCTAACGACTAGCGGGGGGACCCAGTACTTC.

The chain joins TRBV7-9 to TRBJ2-1; TRBD2 aligns across 11 bases. There are 19 residues in the CDR3. Trimming removed 8 bases from V and 4 bases from J; junction bases left unmatched: 19. CDR1 is SEHNR and CDR2 is FQNEAQ in the germline V gene (reference sequence). CDR3 nucleotide sequence: TGTGCCAGCGCAGGACGGATAGCGGGAGGGCTTGGCTCATACAATGAGCAGTTCTTC. This gives the protein CASAGRIAGGLGSYNEQFF. Filled out from reference TRBV7-9 and TRBJ2-1, the complete variable domain reads DTGVSQNPRHKITKRGQNVTFRCDPISEHNRLYWYRQTLGQGPEFLTYFQNEAQLEKSRLLSDRFSAERPKGSFSTLEIQRTEQGDSAMYLCASAGRIAGGLGSYNEQFFGPGTRLTVL.

Here the CDR3 reads CASSPSGPNEKLFF. DNA of the CDR3: TGCGCCAGCAGCCCGTCGGGGCCGAATGAAAAACTGTTTTTT. The chain is built from TRBV5-1 and TRBJ1-4, with TRBD1 as a possible D gene (5 bases). Germline V gene sequence: CDR1 SGHRS, CDR2 YFSETQ. The CDR3 has 14 residues. The V end lost 4 bases, the J end lost 5 bases, and 12 bases lay between the germline ends.

The chain is built from TRBV27 and TRBJ2-2, with 7 bases lining up with TRBD1. Germline CDR1 and CDR2: MNHEY and SMNVEV (reference sequence). The V segment lost 6 bases and the J segment 3 bases; nucleotides outside the gene matches: 10. The CDR3 runs 16 residues. CDR3 sequence (DNA): TGTGCCAGCAGGGAAGAGGGGGCGCGGGACACCGGGGAGCTGTTTTTT. Translating it yields CASREEGARDTGELFF.